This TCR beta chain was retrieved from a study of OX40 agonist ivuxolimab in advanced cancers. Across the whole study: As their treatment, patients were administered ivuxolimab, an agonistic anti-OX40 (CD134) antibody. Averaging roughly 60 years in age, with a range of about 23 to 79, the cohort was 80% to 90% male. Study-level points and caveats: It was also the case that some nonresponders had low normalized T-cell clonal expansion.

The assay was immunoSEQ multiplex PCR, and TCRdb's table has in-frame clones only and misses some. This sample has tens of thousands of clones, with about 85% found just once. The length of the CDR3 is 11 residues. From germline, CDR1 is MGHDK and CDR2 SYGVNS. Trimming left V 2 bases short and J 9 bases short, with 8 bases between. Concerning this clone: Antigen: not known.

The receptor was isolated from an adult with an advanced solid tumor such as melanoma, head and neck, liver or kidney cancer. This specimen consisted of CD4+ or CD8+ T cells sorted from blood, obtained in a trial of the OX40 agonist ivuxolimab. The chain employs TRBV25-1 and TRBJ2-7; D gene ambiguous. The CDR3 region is CASSERRRQYF. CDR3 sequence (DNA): TGTGCCAGCAGTGAAAGAAGAAGGCAGTACTTC.